The following is a TCR beta chain sequence with its context. Its matching antigen is unknown. By way of CD45RO/CCR7/CD25/CD127/CD95/CD27, the CD4+ regulatory, stem cell-like memory, central memory and naive cells were sorted. This sample stems from a study of beta chain features in type 1 diabetes. As for the study in general: Healthy donors resembled patients in age, gender and cell yields.

This CDR3 is built from 15 residues. V dropped 6 bases and J dropped 3; count of bases not matched to a gene: 8. CDR1 and CDR2 from the germline V gene are MNHNY and SVGAGI (reference sequence). As every portion of the isolated RNA was reverse transcribed, the sequencing read expressed TCRB transcripts. Only in-frame clones appear in the TCRdb table, and some are missing; sequencing was by immunoSEQ multiplex PCR. The sample consists of hundreds of thousands of clones, about 14% of them appearing once. Findings of the study overall: Shortening of TCRB CDR3s, moderate but significant, appeared in all four CD4+ subsets of Type 1 diabetes patients.

The gene calls are TRBV6-6 and TRBJ2-1; 7 bases match TRBD1. The clonotype was recovered from a man aged 18 to 30 with type 1 diabetes. Sequencing was carried out using naive CD4+ T cells from blood. CDR3 sequence: CASRSPDRDYNEQFF. For the CDR3, the DNA is TGTGCCAGCAGATCACCCGACAGGGACTACAATGAGCAGTTCTTC.